This T cell receptor beta chain is drawn from a study of T cells after posttransplantation cyclophosphamide. Study-wide results and limits: TRB clonality was highly associated with recipient CMV seropositivity and reactivation. Later post-transplant blood repertoires were often dominated by donor CD8+ memory clones. Skin or GI-infiltrating T cells shared few TRB sequences with blood.

On this clone itself: The antigen is undetermined.

Libraries were prepared by immunoSEQ multiplex PCR; TCRdb keeps only in-frame clonotypes and omits some of them. The repertoire consists of some 31,000 clones, none detected only once. On the day of bone marrow donation, the related graft donor provided peripheral blood. The sequence was obtained from a woman aged 25 to 39 in good health and a related stem cell transplant donor. The sample taken for sequencing was PBMCs.

The CDR3 loop is CASSYEGQGAYEQYF. CDR3 DNA sequence: TGTGCCAGCAGTTATGAGGGACAGGGGGCCTACGAGCAGTACTTC. This chain joins TRBV6-5 and TRBJ2-7; 11 nucleotides match TRBD1. Germline CDR1 reads MNHEY; CDR2 reads SVGAGI. V was clipped by 3 bases and J by 2 bases; unmatched bases: 3. This CDR3 region has 15 residues.